The entry below gives a single T cell receptor beta chain sequence along with its context. This specimen comes from a study of blood T cell repertoires in COVID-19. Across the whole study: The United States, Italy and Spain supplied acute and convalescent COVID-19 samples. PBMCs, B-cell-depleted T cells, or T cells provided the cDNA or gDNA that made up the material.

Source study methods: Nucleated cell counts were estimated from reference gene primer amplification. TCRdb keeps only in-frame clones here, not all; method: immunoSEQ multiplex PCR. V, J and clone size are those of that table, while D and trimming were read from the DNA. The table includes around 25,000 clones, roughly nine tenths detected once. The ends were cut back, 5 bases at V and 3 bases at J, with 14 bases in the middle. In germline, CDR1 is SGHAT, CDR2 FQNNGV. The CDR3 sequence is 14 residues long. The sample consisted of peripheral blood. This TCR derives from a man between 65 and 79 years old with acute or convalescent COVID-19. The V gene is TRBV11-2, the J gene TRBJ2-7; TRBD2 is a possible D gene (6 bases). The chain's CDR3 is CASSLGGKIYEQYF. The CDR3 bases are TGTGCCAGCAGCCTAGGAGGGAAGATCTACGAGCAGTACTTC.